The 30 T cell receptor beta chains reported below all come from one sample, sequenced in a study of blood T cell repertoires in COVID-19. Libraries were prepared by immunoSEQ multiplex PCR; TCRdb keeps only in-frame clonotypes and omits some of them. The table has some 80,000 clones, around 87% seen once. Sequences were obtained from peripheral blood. Receptors were obtained from a woman between 45 and 65 years old with active or convalescent COVID-19.

CDR3 loop: CASTDPGGFGYTF. CDR3 DNA: TGTGCCAGCACTGATCCAGGGGGGTTTGGCTACACCTTC. This chain links TRBV5-6 with TRBJ1-2; 7 bases map to TRBD1. The V and J ends lost 6 bases and 7 bases, in that order; junction bases with no gene match: 9. This CDR3 contains 13 residues. CDR1 and CDR2 (germline): SGHDT, YYEEEE.

The V call is TRBV7-2, the J call TRBJ1-1; D is undetermined. Trimming stripped 6 bases from V and 4 bases from J, with 15 bases between. This CDR3 spans 14 amino acids. Looked up from germline, CDR1 is SGHTA and CDR2 is FQGNSA. The CDR3 DNA is TGTGCCAGCAGAGCCGGGGTCGCTGGCACTGAAGCTTTCTTT. It specifies CASRAGVAGTEAFF.

The V gene is TRBV19, the J gene TRBJ1-2, with a tentative D call TRBD1 (5 bases). V dropped 6 bases and J dropped 4 bases, with 30 bases sitting between them. In germline, CDR1 is LNHDA, CDR2 SQIVND (reference sequence). CDR3 size: 19 residues. Here the CDR3 reads CASSPATLMTQGLLYGYTF. The CDR3 DNA reads TGTGCCAGTAGCCCAGCTACGCTGATGACGCAGGGCCTACTCTATGGCTACACCTTC.

Comment on this clone: The junction departs from germline at one end; a sequencing error may be responsible. The chain couples TRBV2 to TRBJ1-5; 8 nucleotides line up with TRBD1. CDR1 and CDR2 from the germline V gene are SNHLY and FYNNEI. CDR3 length: 12 residues. The CDR3 bases are TGTGCCAGCGGTTCGACAGGGGCCCCCGGGCGTTTT. Protein sequence: CASGSTGAPGRF.

Here the CDR3 DNA reads TGTGCCAGCAGCCAAGATCGGGGGGTTCCCCCCTACGAGCAGTACTTC. This codes for CASSQDRGVPPYEQYF. The chain recombines TRBV3-1 (or the pseudogene TRBV3-2) with TRBJ2-7, with TRBD2 identical over 7 bases. From germline, CDR1 is LGHDT and CDR2 YNNKEL (reference sequence). The length of the CDR3 is 16 residues. The V gene end was trimmed by 0 bases and the J gene end by 2 bases; junction bases not matched to a gene: 7.

By share, this clone ranks as medium-sized (0.01 to 0.1%). The CDR3 DNA reads TGTGCCAGCAGCCTCAGACAGGGTATCTACAATGAGCAGTTCTTC. As protein: CASSLRQGIYNEQFF. This rearrangement joins TRBV7-3 to TRBJ2-1, with 7 bases matching TRBD1. Germline assignment: CDR1 SGHTA and CDR2 FQGTGA. The CDR3 extends over 15 amino acids. V lost 5 bases, J lost 3 bases, and 7 bases stayed unmatched.

The chain joins TRBV5-4 to TRBJ2-3; 10 nucleotides match TRBD2. Germline values: CDR1 SGHNT, CDR2 YYREEE (reference sequence). Losses at the gene ends were 0 bases for V and 3 bases for J; bases not matched to a gene: 7. The CDR3 consists of 17 residues. The CDR3 sequence: CASSLGPAGGPTDTQYF. The CDR3 region has the DNA TGTGCCAGCAGCTTGGGCCCAGCGGGGGGGCCGACAGATACGCAGTATTTT.

This clone was counted once. The chain joins TRBV28 to TRBJ2-5, with 8 bases that match TRBD1. V trimming: 8 bases; J trimming: 5 bases; junction bases outside the gene matches: 13. The CDR3 has 15 residues. Germline CDR1 and CDR2: MDHEN and SYDVKM. The CDR3 loop reads CASLPGQGGGETQYF. The CDR3 bases are TGTGCCAGCCTACCTGGACAGGGCGGAGGCGAGACCCAGTACTTC. Supplemented by reference TRBV28 and TRBJ2-5, the full variable domain reads DVKVTQSSRYLVKRTGEKVFLECVQDMDHENMFWYRQDPGLGLRLIYFSYDVKMKEKGDIPEGYSVSREKKERFSLILESASTNQTSMYLCASLPGQGGGETQYFGPGTRLLVL.

The rearrangement joins TRBV5-6 to TRBJ2-1; 11 bases line up with TRBD2. Germline CDR1 and CDR2: SGHDT and YYEEEE. The CDR3 has 17 residues. The V segment lost 4 bases and the J segment 2 bases; nucleotides outside the gene matches: 8. The chain's CDR3 is CASSMTSGVSPYNEQFF. CDR3 bases: TGTGCCAGCAGCATGACTAGCGGGGTCTCACCCTACAATGAGCAGTTCTTC.

This chain uses TRBV9 with TRBJ2-1; D not resolved. Germline CDR1 is SGDLS and CDR2 is YYNGEE. CDR3 length: 11 residues. Trimming removed 3 bases at V and 7 bases at J, with 5 bases between. Here the CDR3 DNA reads TGTGCCAGCAGCGCTAGTAATGAGCAGTTCTTC. Its translation: CASSASNEQFF.

The DNA of the CDR3 is TGTGCCAGTATAGGGATCGCGGGACAGAGAGGCACCGGGGAGCTGTTTTTT. It yields the protein CASIGIAGQRGTGELFF. The chain couples TRBV19 to TRBJ2-2; tentative D call: TRBD1 (7 bases). Germline CDR1 is LNHDA and CDR2 is SQIVND (reference sequence). V was pared by 7 bases and J by 4 bases, with 22 bases between. The CDR3 spans 17 residues. The full variable domain, completed using reference TRBV19 and TRBJ2-2, is DGGITQSPKYLFRKEGQNVTLSCEQNLNHDAMYWYRQDPGQGLRLIYYSQIVNDFQKGDIAEGYSVSREKKESFPLTVTSAQKNPTAFYLCASIGIAGQRGTGELFFGEGSRLTVL.

The V call is TRBV19, the J call TRBJ1-1, with a weak D call TRBD1 (6 bases). Germline V lookup: CDR1 LNHDA, CDR2 SQIVND (reference sequence). Trimming removed 3 bases from V and 4 bases from J, with 15 bases in between. The CDR3 consists of 15 residues. The CDR3 loop reads CASSMGAGLTTEAFF. The CDR3 bases are TGTGCCAGTAGTATGGGGGCAGGGTTGACCACTGAAGCTTTCTTT.

Here the CDR3 reads CASSPTGGRRNSPLHF. The CDR3 DNA reads TGTGCCAGCTCACCAACCGGGGGGCGAAGAAATTCACCCCTCCACTTT. The chain links TRBV18 to TRBJ1-6, with D perhaps matching TRBD1 (6 bases). Looked up from germline, CDR1 is KGHSH and CDR2 is LQKENI. Trimming left V 2 bases short and J 7 bases short, with 15 bases between. The CDR3 consists of 16 residues.

The gene calls are TRBV19 and TRBJ1-5; D remains unclear. The CDR3 totals 15 residues. V dropped 7 bases and J dropped 0 bases, with 13 bases sitting between them. The V gene's germline CDR1 is LNHDA and CDR2 SQIVND (reference sequence). The CDR3 loop reads CASKPQHDSNQPQHF. The CDR3 bases are TGTGCCAGTAAACCCCAACACGATAGCAATCAGCCCCAGCATTTT.

The rearrangement joins TRBV6-6 to TRBJ1-4; D call uncertain. V was clipped by 4 bases and J by 5 bases, with 5 bases between them. Germline CDR1 and CDR2: MNHNY and SVGAGI (reference sequence). The CDR3 is 12 amino acids. The chain's CDR3 is CASSSQNEKLFF. The CDR3 coding sequence is TGTGCCAGCAGTTCCCAAAATGAAAAACTGTTTTTT.

The V gene is TRBV6-5, the J gene TRBJ1-3; D remains ambiguous. Trimming shortened V by 2 bases and J by 0 bases, and 11 bases separated the two germline ends. Germline V gene sequence: CDR1 MNHEY, CDR2 SVGAGI. The CDR3 runs 16 residues. CDR3: CASSYRGFGSGNTIYF. CDR3 coding DNA: TGTGCCAGCAGTTACCGGGGATTCGGCTCTGGAAACACCATATATTTT.

The chain combines TRBV5-1 with TRBJ1-1; D unresolved. Germline CDR1 SGHRS, CDR2 YFSETQ. With 1 base removed from V and 1 base from J, the gap between germline ends came to 8 bases. CDR3 length equals 14 residues. The CDR3 spells CASSLSRENTEAFF. CDR3 in DNA: TGCGCCAGCAGCTTGTCCCGGGAGAACACTGAAGCTTTCTTT.

This chain links TRBV7-2 with TRBJ2-2, with 9 bases fitting TRBD1. This CDR3 is built from 16 residues. Germline CDR1 and CDR2: SGHTA and FQGNSA. J was trimmed by 5 bases and V by 4 bases; bases with no gene match: 8. This chain's CDR3 is CASSSPKTGGTGELFF. The CDR3 DNA follows: TGTGCCAGCAGCTCCCCTAAGACAGGGGGAACCGGGGAGCTGTTTTTT. The entire variable domain, with the rest obtained from reference TRBV7-2 and TRBJ2-2, is as follows: GAGVSQSPSNKVTEKGKDVELRCDPISGHTALYWYRQSLGQGLEFLIYFQGNSAPDKSGLPSDRFSAERTGGSVSTLTIQRTQQEDSAVYLCASSSPKTGGTGELFFGEGSRLTVL.

The V gene is TRBV5-6, the J gene TRBJ2-5; D may be TRBD2 (6 bases). The V end lost 0 bases, the J end lost 2 bases, and 11 bases lay between the germline ends. The CDR3 contains 15 residues. CDR1 and CDR2 (germline): SGHDT, YYEEEE. As DNA, the CDR3 is TGTGCCAGCAGCTTGGTTTGGGGGGATCAAGAGACCCAGTACTTC. This sequence encodes CASSLVWGDQETQYF.

The chain carries TRBV4-1 and TRBJ2-3, with TRBD2 matching 11 bases. The CDR3 totals 17 residues. The J segment lost 0 bases and the V segment lost 1 base, leaving 3 bases of the junction unmatched. Germline CDR1 and CDR2: MGHRA and YSYEKL. In DNA form, the CDR3 reads TGCGCCAGCAGCCAAGTGACTAGCGGGACTAGCACAGATACGCAGTATTTT. Its protein is CASSQVTSGTSTDTQYF.

This sequence joins TRBV19 and TRBJ2-7; D perhaps matches TRBD1 (5 bases). The CDR3 has 14 amino acids. Trimming removed 3 bases at V and 0 bases at J, with 9 bases between. Germline CDR1 is LNHDA and CDR2 is SQIVND (reference sequence). The CDR3 spells CASSITGDSYEQYF. The CDR3, as DNA: TGTGCCAGTAGTATTACAGGAGACTCCTACGAGCAGTACTTC.

This chain joins TRBV9 and TRBJ2-1; the match to TRBD2 covers 9 bases. This CDR3 contains 14 residues. Germline-derived CDR1 and CDR2 are SGDLS and YYNGEE. The trim removed 6 bases at V and 7 bases at J, leaving 8 bases unmatched. The CDR3 sequence is CASTGSGGGNEQFF. DNA of the CDR3: TGTGCCAGCACCGGTAGCGGGGGTGGGAATGAGCAGTTCTTC. Full variable domain (missing parts from reference TRBV9 and TRBJ2-1): DSGVTQTPKHLITATGQRVTLRCSPRSGDLSVYWYQQSLDQGLQFLIQYYNGEERAKGNILERFSAQQFPDLHSELNLSSLELGDSALYFCASTGSGGGNEQFFGPGTRLTVL.

V usage is TRBV12-3 or TRBV12-4 and J usage is TRBJ2-7; D unclear. This CDR3 spans 13 amino acids. V lost 6 bases to trimming and J lost 3 bases, with 12 bases between them. CDR3 sequence reads: CASRMAAGYEQYF. The DNA for the CDR3 is TGTGCCAGCAGGATGGCCGCTGGCTACGAGCAGTACTTC.

This chain uses TRBV13 with TRBJ2-1; 10 bases fit TRBD1. Trimming at V came to 5 bases and at J to 9 bases, leaving 10 bases not matched to a gene. CDR1 is PRHDT and CDR2 is FYEKMQ in the germline V gene (reference sequence). This CDR3 comprises 15 residues. This CDR3 reads CASSLSDRGDIEQFF. In DNA form, the CDR3 reads TGTGCCAGCAGCCTCTCGGACAGGGGGGACATTGAGCAGTTCTTC. The full variable domain, its missing parts supplied by reference TRBV13 and TRBJ2-1, is AAGVIQSPRHLIKEKRETATLKCYPIPRHDTVYWYQQGPGQDPQFLISFYEKMQSDKGSIPDRFSAQQFSDYHSELNMSSLELGDSALYFCASSLSDRGDIEQFFGPGTRLTVL.

The chain is built from TRBV7-6 and TRBJ2-2; D perhaps matches TRBD1 (5 bases). CDR1 and CDR2 (germline): SGHVS, FNYEAQ. The CDR3 totals 15 residues. Trimming removed 5 bases from V and 1 base from J, with 11 bases in between. Written as DNA, the CDR3 is TGTGCCAGCAGCCCGACAGTATTGAACACCGGGGAGCTGTTTTTT. It codes for CASSPTVLNTGELFF.

The V and J genes are TRBV9 and TRBJ2-3; D possibly corresponds to TRBD2 (6 bases). This CDR3 has 16 residues. Trimming shortened V by 0 bases and J by 3 bases, and 14 bases separated the two germline ends. Germline V gives CDR1 SGDLS, CDR2 YYNGEE. The CDR3: CASSVAAGYRTDTQYF. As DNA, the CDR3 is TGTGCCAGCAGCGTAGCTGCGGGATATAGGACAGATACGCAGTATTTT.

This rearrangement joins TRBV29-1 to TRBJ2-7; 7 positions agree with TRBD1. Trimming took 2 bases from V and 3 from J; bases not matched to a gene: 4. CDR3 length: 13 amino acids. The V gene's germline CDR1 is SQVTM and CDR2 ANQGSEA. The DNA for the CDR3 is TGCAGCGTTGAACGAGGGGGCGGCTACGAGCAGTACTTC. Translated: CSVERGGGYEQYF.

The genes are TRBV11-2 and TRBJ2-7; D not resolved. V lost 3 bases and J 4 bases, leaving 13 bases between the germline ends. Germline loops: CDR1 SGHAT, CDR2 FQNNGV. The CDR3 length is 14 residues. For the CDR3, the DNA is TGTGCCAGCAGCTTTGGCCCATCGTGGTACGAGCAGTACTTC. Translating gives CASSFGPSWYEQYF.

The chain combines TRBV5-1 with TRBJ2-7; 7 nucleotides match TRBD1. J gave up 7 bases and V 3 bases, and 10 bases lay outside the gene matches. The CDR3 extends over 14 amino acids. Germline V gives CDR1 SGHRS, CDR2 YFSETQ. DNA for the CDR3: TGCGCCAGCAGCTCCACGGACAGGCTCTTAGAGCAGTACTTC. It translates to CASSSTDRLLEQYF.

This CDR3 is CASSLGTGFGGYTF. CDR3 in DNA: TGTGCCAGCAGCTTGGGGACAGGGTTTGGTGGCTACACCTTC. This sequence joins TRBV5-5 and TRBJ1-2; 8 bases are a match to TRBD1. The CDR3 loop spans 14 amino acids. J was trimmed by 7 bases and V by 0 bases; bases with no gene match: 5. CDR1 and CDR2 from the germline V gene are SGHKS and YYEKEE (reference sequence).